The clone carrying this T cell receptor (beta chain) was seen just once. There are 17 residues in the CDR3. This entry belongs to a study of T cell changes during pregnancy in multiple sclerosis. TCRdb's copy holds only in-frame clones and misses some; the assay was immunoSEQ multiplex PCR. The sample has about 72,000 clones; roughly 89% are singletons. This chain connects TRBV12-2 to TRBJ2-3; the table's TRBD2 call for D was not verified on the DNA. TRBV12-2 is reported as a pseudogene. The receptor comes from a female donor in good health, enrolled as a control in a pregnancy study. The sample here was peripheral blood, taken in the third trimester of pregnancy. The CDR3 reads CASRLRMLVLYTDTQYF. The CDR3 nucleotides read TGTGCAAGTCGCTTAAGGATGCTAGTGCTGTACACAGATACGCAGTATTTT.